This T cell receptor beta chain was found in a study of blood T cell repertoires in COVID-19. Overall study: PBMCs, B-cell-depleted T cells, or T cells provided the cDNA or gDNA that made up the material.

As for this clone: Other DNA sequences from this sample encode an identical CDR3 as well.

Authors' methods: Estimation of nucleated cell counts was performed using reference gene primer amplification. Using immunoSEQ multiplex PCR, the repertoire was profiled, and TCRdb retains in-frame clones only, with some absent. V and J calls plus clone size are reproduced from that table; the DNA served to infer D and trimming. The sample lists 200,000 to 300,000 clones, approximately 80% occurring once. This sequence originates from a man between 60 and 75 years old with acute or convalescent COVID-19. What was sequenced was peripheral blood.

The CDR3: CASSLAGRGQETQYF. Written as DNA, the CDR3 is TGTGCCAGCAGCTTGGCTGGGCGGGGACAAGAGACCCAGTACTTC. The V call is TRBV5-4, the J call TRBJ2-5, with D tentatively TRBD2 (6 bases). This CDR3 has 15 residues. V lost 0 bases, J lost 2 bases, and 11 bases lay in between. Germline loops: CDR1 SGHNT, CDR2 YYREEE (reference sequence).